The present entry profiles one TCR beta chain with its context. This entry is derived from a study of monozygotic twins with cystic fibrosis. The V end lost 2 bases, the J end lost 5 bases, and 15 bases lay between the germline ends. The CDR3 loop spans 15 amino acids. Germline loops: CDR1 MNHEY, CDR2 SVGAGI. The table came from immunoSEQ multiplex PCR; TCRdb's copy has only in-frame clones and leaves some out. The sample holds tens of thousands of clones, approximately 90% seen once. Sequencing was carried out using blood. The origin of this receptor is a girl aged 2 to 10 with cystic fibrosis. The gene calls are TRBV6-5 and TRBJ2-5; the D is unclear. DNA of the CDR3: TGTGCCAGCAGTTACGTAAAGGACCCCCTGGAGACCCAGTACTTC. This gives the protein CASSYVKDPLETQYF.